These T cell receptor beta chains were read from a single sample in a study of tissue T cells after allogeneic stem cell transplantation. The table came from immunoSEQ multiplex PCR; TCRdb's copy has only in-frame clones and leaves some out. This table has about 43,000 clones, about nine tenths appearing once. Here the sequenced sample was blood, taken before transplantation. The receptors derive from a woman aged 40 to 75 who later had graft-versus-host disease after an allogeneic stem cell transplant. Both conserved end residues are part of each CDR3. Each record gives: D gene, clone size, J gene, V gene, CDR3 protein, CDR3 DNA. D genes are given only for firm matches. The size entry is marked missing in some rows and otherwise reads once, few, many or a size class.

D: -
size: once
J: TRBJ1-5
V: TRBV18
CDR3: CASSLTTSNSNQPQHF
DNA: TGTGCCAGCTCACTGACGACGAGCAATAGCAATCAGCCCCAGCATTTT

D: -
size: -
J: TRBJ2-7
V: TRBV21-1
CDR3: CASRKGTEAYEQYF
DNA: TGTGCCAGCAGAAAAGGGACAGAGGCCTACGAGCAGTACTTC

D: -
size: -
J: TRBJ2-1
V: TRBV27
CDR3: CASSSWGPYNEQFF
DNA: TGTGCCAGCAGCTCTTGGGGCCCCTACAATGAGCAGTTCTTC

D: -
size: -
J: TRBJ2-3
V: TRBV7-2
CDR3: CASSATTSTDTQYF
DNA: TGTGCCAGCAGCGCTACGACTAGCACAGATACGCAGTATTTT

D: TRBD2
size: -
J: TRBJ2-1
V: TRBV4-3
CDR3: CASSGASGRPYPNNEQFF
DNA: TGCGCCAGCAGCGGGGCTAGCGGGAGACCGTACCCTAACAATGAGCAGTTCTTC

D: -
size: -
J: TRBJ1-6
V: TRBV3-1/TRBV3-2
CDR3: CASSQEVGYLHF
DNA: TGTGCCAGCAGCCAAGAAGTGGGCTACCTCCACTTT

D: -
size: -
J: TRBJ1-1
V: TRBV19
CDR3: CASSIVGDTEAFF
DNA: TGTGCCAGTAGTATCGTAGGAGACACTGAAGCTTTCTTT

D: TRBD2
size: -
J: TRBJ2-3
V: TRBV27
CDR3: CASSLSFTSGTDTQYF
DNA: TGTGCCAGCAGTTTATCTTTTACTAGCGGCACAGATACGCAGTATTTT

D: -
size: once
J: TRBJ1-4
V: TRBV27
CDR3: CASSLWATPNEKLFF
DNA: TGTGCCAGCAGTTTATGGGCAACTCCTAATGAAAAACTGTTTTTT

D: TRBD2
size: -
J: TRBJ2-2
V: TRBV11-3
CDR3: CAPRDCGAPGPRGTGELFF
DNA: TGTGCCCCCCGCGACTGTGGGGCACCGGGGCCGCGGGGGACGGGGGAGCTGTTTTTT

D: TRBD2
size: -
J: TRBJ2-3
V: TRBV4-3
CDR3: CASSQDAAGAPDTQYF
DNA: TGCGCCAGCAGCCAAGATGCGGCGGGAGCCCCAGATACGCAGTATTTT

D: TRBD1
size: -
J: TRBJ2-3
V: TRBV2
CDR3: CASKRQGPQVVTDTQYF
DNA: TGTGCCAGCAAAAGACAGGGTCCACAGGTTGTTACAGATACGCAGTATTTT

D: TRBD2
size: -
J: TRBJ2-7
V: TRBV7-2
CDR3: CASSGTRSPSEQYF
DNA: TGTGCCAGCAGCGGGACTAGATCCCCCTCCGAGCAGTACTTC

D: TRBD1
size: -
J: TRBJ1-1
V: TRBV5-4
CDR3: CASSRDRGLYTEAFF
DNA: TGTGCCAGCAGCCGGGACAGGGGGTTGTACACTGAAGCTTTCTTT

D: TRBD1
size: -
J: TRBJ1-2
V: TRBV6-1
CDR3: CASRPGQGVYGYTF
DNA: TGTGCCAGCAGACCCGGACAGGGAGTCTATGGCTACACCTTC